The 27 T cell receptor beta chains below come from one sample, sequenced in a study of T cell clonality in common variable immunodeficiency. The study's findings and limits: Common variable immunodeficiency TCR beta sequences reportedly had fewer deletions and N-nucleotide insertions.

This table comes from immunoSEQ multiplex PCR, and its TCRdb copy is limited to in-frame clones, with some not included. There are 20,000 to 30,000 clones in the sample, none observed a single time. These receptors' antigens are unknown. Sequencing was performed on peripheral blood mononuclear cells. The receptor set was obtained from a human donor with common variable immunodeficiency.

This clone has at least ten counts. The CDR3 end lies 3 residues beyond the end of the read and is filled in from the germline J gene. This sequence joins TRBV30 and TRBJ2-5, with TRBD2 matching over 9 bases. Germline V gene lookup returns CDR1 GTSNPN and CDR2 SVGIG (reference sequence). The CDR3 runs 14 residues. V gave up 2 bases and J gave up 4 bases; unmatched junction bases: 5. The sequenced CDR3 bases are TGTGCCTGGAGTATCGGAGCGGGGGGAGAGACC. Amino acids: CAWSIGAGGET. The entire CDR3 reads CAWSIGAGGETQYF. Filled out from reference TRBV30 and TRBJ2-5, the complete variable domain reads SQTIHQWPATLVQPVGSPLSLECTVEGTSNPNLYWYRQAAGRGLQLLFYSVGIGQISSEVPQNLSASRPQDRQFILSSKKLLLSDSGFYLCAWSIGAGGETQYFGPGTRLLVL.

This clone was detected only a few times. The read ends 3 residues shy of where the CDR3 ends; the end is completed using the germline J gene. The V and J genes are TRBV2 and TRBJ2-5; maybe TRBD1 (6 bases). Germline V gene lookup returns CDR1 SNHLY and CDR2 FYNNEI. There are 14 residues in the CDR3. Trimming took 6 bases from V and 5 from J, leaving 16 bases between them. The CDR3 DNA, read in part, is TGTGCCAGCAGGTCCCAAGGGGGAAGGGAGACC. Translation gives CASRSQGGRET. The full CDR3 protein reads CASRSQGGRETQYF.

The sample holds a few counts of this clone. With the read ending 3 residues before the CDR3 end, the germline J gene is used to fill in that end. The chain couples TRBV2 to TRBJ2-1; D is perhaps TRBD1 (6 bases). This CDR3 region has 14 residues. Trimming cost V 4 bases and J 3 bases, with 10 bases left between them. Germline CDR1 and CDR2: SNHLY and FYNNEI. CDR3 in amino acids: CASSGQEHYNEQFF. The covered CDR3 bases are TGTGCCAGCAGTGGACAGGAACACTACAATGAG.

A remark on this clone: The read gets to within 3 residues of the CDR3 end, and the germline J gene fills in the rest. The V gene is TRBV20-1, the J gene TRBJ2-1; no definite D call. The CDR3 is 14 residues long. Trimming took 6 bases from V and 3 from J, leaving 15 bases between them. Looked up from germline, CDR1 is DFQATT and CDR2 is SNEGSKA (reference sequence). The DNA read from the CDR3 is TGCAGTGCCCTCGAAACGAGAGGCTACAATGAG. Translated, it gives CSALETRGYNE. The whole CDR3 protein reads CSALETRGYNEQFF.

This clone was picked up many times. The read gets to within 3 residues of the CDR3 end, and the germline J gene fills in the rest. This chain uses TRBV18 with TRBJ1-4, with 8 bases aligning to TRBD1. This CDR3 has 16 residues. The V gene end was trimmed by 4 bases and the J gene end by 0 bases; junction bases not matched to a gene: 4. Germline loops: CDR1 KGHSH, CDR2 LQKENI. The DNA read from the CDR3 is TGTGCCAGCTCACGTTCGACAGGGGCAACTAATGAAAAA. Amino acids: CASSRSTGATNEK. The full CDR3 reads CASSRSTGATNEKLFF.

At least ten counts were recorded for this clone. The CDR3 end is not reached by the read, which stops 3 residues before it; the germline J gene fills it in. The chain links TRBV19 to TRBJ1-1, with 8 bases aligning to TRBD1. Germline V gives CDR1 LNHDA, CDR2 SQIVND (reference sequence). Trimming cost V 4 bases and J 1 base; bases outside gene matches: 8. This CDR3 contains 16 residues. The sequenced CDR3 bases are TGTGCCAGTAGTAGACCGACAGGGGTGTCGAACACTGAA. This encodes CASSRPTGVSNTE. The whole CDR3 region reads CASSRPTGVSNTEAFF.

About this clone itself: The read halts 3 residues ahead of the CDR3 end, with the missing end drawn from the germline J gene. This sample includes further DNA sequences coding for the same CDR3. V usage is TRBV2 and J usage is TRBJ1-1; D not resolved. Germline V gene sequence: CDR1 SNHLY, CDR2 FYNNEI. This CDR3 spans 11 amino acids. Trimming removed 7 bases from V and 0 bases from J, with 3 bases in between. The CDR3 here is CASTVNTEAFF. CDR3 DNA (partial): TGTGCCAGCACAGTGAACACTGAA.

The sample holds a few counts of this clone. Sequencing ends 3 residues short of the CDR3 end; the germline J gene provides the rest. The gene calls are TRBV7-9 and TRBJ1-4, with 7 bases that match TRBD1. Trimming removed 3 bases from V and 8 bases from J; junction bases left unmatched: 9. Germline CDR1 reads SEHNR; CDR2 reads FQNEAQ (reference sequence). This CDR3 contains 15 residues. The sequenced part of the CDR3 DNA is TGTGCCAGCAGCTTGGTCGGCAGGGGGGACGAAAAA. Translated: CASSLVGRGDEK. The full CDR3 sequence reads CASSLVGRGDEKLFF.

This clone was observed a handful of times. The read ends 3 residues shy of where the CDR3 ends; the end is completed using the germline J gene. This chain links TRBV7-9 with TRBJ1-3, with TRBD1 as a possible D gene (5 bases). CDR3 length: 13 residues. From germline, CDR1 is SEHNR and CDR2 FQNEAQ (reference sequence). V was shortened by 3 bases and J by 3 bases, with 6 bases between the two germline ends. The covered CDR3 bases are TGTGCCAGCAGCTTCGGGGGTGGAAACACC. Its translation: CASSFGGGNT. Given in full, the CDR3 is CASSFGGGNTIYF.

This clone was recorded a few times. The read ends 3 residues before the CDR3 terminus; that terminus is restored from the germline J gene. The chain is built from TRBV30 and TRBJ1-1; D perhaps matches TRBD1 (5 bases). The CDR3 loop spans 14 amino acids. Germline CDR1 reads GTSNPN; CDR2 reads SVGIG (reference sequence). Trimming left V 4 bases short and J 0 bases short, with 12 bases between. The CDR3 bases that were read are TGTGCCTGGACTATATGGGGCATGAACACTGAA. Translating it yields CAWTIWGMNTE. The entire CDR3 is CAWTIWGMNTEAFF.

This clone was counted only a few times. The sequenced fragment ends 3 residues before the CDR3 boundary, so the rest is inferred from the germline J gene. The rearrangement links TRBV7-9 to TRBJ2-4; 11 nucleotides agree with TRBD2. Trimming cost V 5 bases and J 2 bases; bases outside gene matches: 2. Germline V gene sequence: CDR1 SEHNR, CDR2 FQNEAQ (reference sequence). The CDR3 has 15 residues. CDR3 DNA (partial): TGTGCCAGCAGCCGACTAGCGGGGACCAAAAACATT. This encodes CASSRLAGTKNI. The CDR3 in its entirety is CASSRLAGTKNIQYF.

This clone was seen only a few times. The read terminates 3 residues before the CDR3 end, so the remaining end is supplied by the germline J gene. The chain couples TRBV7-2 to TRBJ2-2; D is unresolved. The V gene's germline CDR1 is SGHTA and CDR2 FQGNSA. The CDR3 has 13 residues. The V and J ends lost 5 bases and 4 bases respectively, with 8 bases between them. The CDR3 DNA, read in part, is TGTGCCAGCAGCCCCCATCCCACCGGGGAG. It yields the protein CASSPHPTGE. The CDR3, in full, reads CASSPHPTGELFF.

About this clone itself: Read sequence stops 3 residues before the CDR3 end, and the germline J gene provides the missing end. The V call is TRBV19, the J call TRBJ1-1; D unresolved. The V and J ends lost 6 bases and 1 base respectively, with 6 bases between them. CDR3 length: 12 amino acids. From germline, CDR1 is LNHDA and CDR2 SQIVND (reference sequence). CDR3 DNA, as far as it was read: TGTGCCAGTAGACGCGGGAACACTGAA. It codes for CASRRGNTE. The whole CDR3 reads CASRRGNTEAFF.

This clone has only a few counts. The sequence runs out 3 residues before the end of the CDR3; the remainder is reconstructed from the germline J gene. V and J are TRBV30 and TRBJ1-4; D possibly corresponds to TRBD1 (5 bases). V lost 3 bases and J 2 bases, leaving 13 bases between the germline ends. CDR3 length equals 15 residues. Germline assignment: CDR1 GTSNPN and CDR2 SVGIG (reference sequence). The DNA read from the CDR3 is TGTGCCTGGAGGCTAAAAGGGGATACTAATGAAAAA. Protein product: CAWRLKGDTNEK. From start to end, the CDR3 is CAWRLKGDTNEKLFF.

This clone came up many times. The read ends 3 residues before the CDR3 terminus; that terminus is restored from the germline J gene. V gene TRBV5-1 combines with J gene TRBJ1-3; TRBD1 is a possible D gene (6 bases). Between the trimmed V and J ends, which lost 4 bases and 1 base, there was a span of 24 bases. The CDR3 contains 19 residues. The germline gives CDR1 SGHRS, CDR2 YFSETQ. CDR3: CASSLYQQTGLGSGNTIYF. The covered CDR3 bases are TGCGCCAGCAGCCTTTACCAACAGACAGGATTGGGATCTGGAAACACC. Drawing the rest from reference TRBV5-1 and TRBJ1-3, the complete variable domain is KAGVTQTPRYLIKTRGQQVTLSCSPISGHRSVSWYQQTPGQGLQFLFEYFSETQRNKGNFPGRFSGRQFSNSRSEMNVSTLELGDSALYLCASSLYQQTGLGSGNTIYFGEGSWLTVV.

The sample holds many counts of this clone. The CDR3 end falls 3 residues outside the read, so it is completed with the germline J gene. The chain joins TRBV2 to TRBJ2-1; TRBD2 matches at 11 bases. CDR1 is SNHLY, CDR2 FYNNEI, per germline. The CDR3 is 14 amino acids. The ends lost 7 bases at V and 3 bases at J; junction bases unmatched: 2. This CDR3 is CASTTSGSYNEQFF. Partial CDR3 DNA: TGTGCCAGCACCACTAGCGGGAGCTACAATGAG.

In this sample, this clone turned up a few times. The read ends 3 residues early relative to the CDR3; the germline J gene fills the gap. The rearrangement joins TRBV30 to TRBJ2-7; the match to TRBD1 covers 10 bases. The CDR3 totals 12 residues. Germline V CDR1 and CDR2: GTSNPN, SVGIG (reference sequence). V lost 6 bases and J lost 4; bases outside the gene matches: 3. CDR3: CACRDRGYEQYF. The CDR3 bases that were read are TGTGCCTGCAGGGACAGGGGTTACGAG.

This clone was detected many times. The CDR3 goes on 3 residues after the read ends, and that part is filled in from the germline J gene. J is TRBJ1-1 and V is TRBV7-6, with a possible D match to TRBD1 (6 bases). The CDR3 is 16 residues long. Germline V CDR1 and CDR2: SGHVS, FNYEAQ. The V and J ends lost 5 bases and 5 bases respectively, with 21 bases between them. Partial CDR3 DNA: TGTGCCAGCAGCCGATTCTCCACCAGGGGTGGTACTGAA. This translates into CASSRFSTRGGTE. The complete CDR3 reads CASSRFSTRGGTEAFF.

Of note for this clone: The observed sequence ends 3 residues before the CDR3 terminus, with the missing tail filled in from the germline J gene. The rearrangement links TRBV30 to TRBJ2-7; possible D gene TRBD2, 5 bases. V lost 2 bases to trimming and J lost 5 bases, with 16 bases between them. In germline, CDR1 is GTSNPN, CDR2 SVGIG (reference sequence). CDR3 length equals 14 residues. This CDR3 reads CAWSPIGGRDEQYF. The DNA read from the CDR3 is TGTGCCTGGAGTCCTATAGGAGGTCGGGACGAG.

This clone showed up just a few times. The CDR3 end is not reached by the read, which stops 3 residues before it; the germline J gene fills it in. The chain has TRBV5-1 and TRBJ2-1, with 10 bases identical to TRBD2. Per germline, CDR1 SGHRS and CDR2 YFSETQ. The CDR3 extends over 15 amino acids. The J segment lost 9 bases and the V segment lost 0 bases, leaving 6 bases of the junction unmatched. The CDR3 sequence is CASSLEAGGLGEQFF. CDR3 DNA (partial): TGCGCCAGCAGCTTGGAAGCGGGGGGGCTCGGTGAG.

This clone has more than one count but fewer than ten. The read ends 3 residues shy of where the CDR3 ends; the end is completed using the germline J gene. The chain employs TRBV2 and TRBJ2-5; tentatively, D is TRBD2 (5 bases). CDR1 and CDR2 from the germline V gene are SNHLY and FYNNEI. The CDR3 covers 14 residues. V lost 8 bases, J lost 5 bases, and 18 bases lay in between. This chain's CDR3 is CASQKLDRAETQYF. The covered CDR3 bases are TGTGCCAGCCAGAAACTAGACCGTGCGGAGACC.

In its sample, this clone was seen many times. The read falls 3 residues short of the CDR3 end, and the missing part is taken from the germline J gene. The gene calls are TRBV7-2 and TRBJ2-5; 9 positions match TRBD1. Per the germline V gene, CDR1 is SGHTA and CDR2 is FQGNSA. The CDR3 consists of 15 residues. J lost 5 bases, V lost 5 bases, and 9 bases had no gene match. CDR3 sequence reads: CASSPREGTGETQYF. CDR3 DNA, as far as it was read: TGTGCCAGCAGCCCACGAGAGGGGACAGGGGAGACC.

This clone qualifies as medium-sized (0.01 to 0.1%). The CDR3 end falls 3 residues outside the read, so it is completed with the germline J gene. The V call is TRBV20-1, the J call TRBJ2-3, with D hard to call. The V end was cut by 4 bases, the J end by 6 bases, with 20 bases between. This CDR3 is built from 15 residues. CDR1 and CDR2 (germline): DFQATT, SNEGSKA (reference sequence). The sequenced part of the CDR3 DNA is TGCAGTGCTACTCTGTCCAGCGCGCCCTCGGATACG. Protein product: CSATLSSAPSDT. The complete CDR3 sequence is CSATLSSAPSDTQYF.

This clone was recorded a few times. CDR3 DNA, as far as it was read: TGTGCCTGGAGTGGGGGGCCCGGC. As protein: CAWSGGPG. The CDR3 reads in full as CAWSGGPGYTF. V and J are TRBV30 and TRBJ1-2; maybe TRBD1 (6 bases). With the read ending 3 residues before the CDR3 end, the germline J gene is used to fill in that end. Germline CDR1 GTSNPN, CDR2 SVGIG (reference sequence). This CDR3 is built from 11 residues.

To note about this clone: The read finishes 3 residues shy of the CDR3 end, and the germline J gene is used to complete it. The chain joins TRBV19 to TRBJ1-5; no clear D gene. The CDR3 consists of 16 residues. Germline values: CDR1 LNHDA, CDR2 SQIVND (reference sequence). Trimming removed 4 bases from V and 0 bases from J, with 13 bases in between. The CDR3 bases that were read are TGTGCCAGTAGTAATCAAGCGGGATATAGCAATCAGCCC. Translation gives CASSNQAGYSNQP. The complete CDR3 reads CASSNQAGYSNQPQHF.

CDR3 sequence reads: CASSGRQGTRAFF. Partial CDR3 DNA: TGTGCCAGCAGTGGGAGACAGGGGACTCGA. The J gene is TRBJ1-1, the V gene TRBV7-2; 8 bases match TRBD1. The read terminates 3 residues before the CDR3 end, so the remaining end is supplied by the germline J gene. In germline, CDR1 is SGHTA, CDR2 FQGNSA. The length of the CDR3 is 13 residues.

This clone showed up many times. Read data end 3 residues before the CDR3 end; the end is taken from the germline J gene. V and J are TRBV5-5 and TRBJ2-1, with D tentatively TRBD1 (5 bases). V gave up 2 bases and J gave up 7 bases, with 7 bases separating them. CDR1 SGHKS and CDR2 YYEKEE come from the germline V gene (reference sequence). The CDR3 is made up of 12 amino acids. The DNA read from the CDR3 is TGTGCCAGCAGCTTTACAGGAAATGAG. Its translation is CASSFTGNE. The full CDR3 reads CASSFTGNEQFF.